This is a list of T cell receptor beta chains from one sample in a study of regulatory T cells in long-lasting Graves disease. TCRdb itself ran the multiplex PCR reads through MiXCR, one entry per CDR3 protein. The table lists roughly 430,000 distinct CDR3 sequences, roughly 17% of them singletons. This sample also belongs to another study, concerning T cells in Graves' hyperthyroidism and ophthalmopathy.

Sample: peripheral blood mononuclear cells (PBMCs), taken at new diagnosis, from a patient treated with antithyroid drugs. Source of these receptors: a woman aged 30 to 39 with Graves disease. CDR3s include the opening cysteine and the closing phenylalanine or tryptophan. A D gene is named only where the DNA matches it firmly. Size is omitted from some rows. Given values are once, few, many or a class for expanded clones.

V gene: TRBV28
D gene: TRBD1
J gene: TRBJ1-4
clone size: many
CDR3 protein: CASSPTDRASEKLFF
CDR3 DNA: TGTGCCAGCAGTCCGACGGACAGGGCCTCTGAAAAACTGTTTTTT

V gene: TRBV20-1
D gene: TRBD2
J gene: TRBJ2-3
clone size: .
CDR3 protein: CSARVASGTTRQYF
CDR3 DNA: TGCAGTGCTAGAGTGGCTAGCGGTACGACTCGGCAGTATTTT

V gene: TRBV10-3
D gene: TRBD2
J gene: TRBJ2-1
clone size: many
CDR3 protein: CAISGTSGANEQFF
CDR3 DNA: TGTGCCATCAGTGGGACTAGCGGAGCTAATGAGCAGTTCTTC

V gene: TRBV28
D gene: TRBD1
J gene: TRBJ2-5
clone size: many
CDR3 protein: CASSSPGQGETQYF
CDR3 DNA: TGTGCCAGCAGTTCTCCGGGACAGGGAGAGACCCAGTACTTC

V gene: TRBV30
D gene: TRBD1
J gene: TRBJ1-2
clone size: many
CDR3 protein: CAWMGTGDGYTF
CDR3 DNA: TGTGCCTGGATGGGGACAGGGGATGGCTACACCTTC

V gene: TRBV6-5
D gene: .
J gene: TRBJ2-1
clone size: many
CDR3 protein: CASSYSSVYNEQFF
CDR3 DNA: TGTGCCAGCAGTTACAGTAGCGTGTACAATGAGCAGTTCTTC

V gene: TRBV11-2
D gene: TRBD2
J gene: TRBJ2-7
clone size: many
CDR3 protein: CASSPRVAGGEQYF
CDR3 DNA: TGTGCCAGCAGCCCCCGGGTAGCGGGAGGCGAGCAGTACTTC

V gene: TRBV7-8
D gene: .
J gene: TRBJ2-3
clone size: many
CDR3 protein: CARGRGVQDRSIDTQYF
CDR3 DNA: TGTGCCAGGGGGAGGGGGGTTCAGGACAGGTCAATAGATACGCAGTATTTT

V gene: TRBV3-1
D gene: .
J gene: TRBJ2-7
clone size: many
CDR3 protein: CASSQEGNTPYEQYF
CDR3 DNA: TGTGCCAGCAGCCAAGAAGGGAACACACCCTACGAGCAGTACTTC

V gene: TRBV20-1
D gene: TRBD2
J gene: TRBJ2-7
clone size: few
CDR3 protein: CSARDGGRRLSYEQYF
CDR3 DNA: TGCAGTGCTAGAGATGGCGGGAGAAGACTTTCCTACGAGCAGTACTTC

V gene: TRBV7-8
D gene: .
J gene: TRBJ1-1
clone size: few
CDR3 protein: CASSWRDRDNMNTEAFF
CDR3 DNA: TGTGCCAGCAGCTGGAGAGACCGGGATAACATGAACACTGAAGCTTTCTTT

V gene: TRBV5-1
D gene: TRBD2
J gene: TRBJ2-1
clone size: many
CDR3 protein: CASSPAGNEQFF
CDR3 DNA: TGCGCCAGCAGCCCAGCGGGAAATGAGCAGTTCTTC

V gene: TRBV20-1
D gene: TRBD2
J gene: TRBJ2-7
clone size: .
CDR3 protein: CSATQAGVGYEQYF
CDR3 DNA: TGCAGTGCTACTCAAGCGGGAGTGGGCTACGAGCAGTACTTC

V gene: TRBV20-1
D gene: TRBD2
J gene: TRBJ2-7
clone size: few
CDR3 protein: CSAIPLAESSYEQYF
CDR3 DNA: TGCAGTGCCATCCCACTAGCGGAGAGCTCCTACGAGCAGTACTTC

V gene: TRBV15
D gene: .
J gene: TRBJ1-1
clone size: many
CDR3 protein: CATRPSGLMNTEAFF
CDR3 DNA: TGTGCCACCAGACCTTCCGGACTCATGAACACTGAAGCTTTCTTT

V gene: TRBV12-3/TRBV12-4
D gene: .
J gene: TRBJ1-5
clone size: many
CDR3 protein: CASSSGQYSNQPQHF
CDR3 DNA: TGTGCCAGCAGTTCCGGACAGTATAGCAATCAGCCCCAGCATTTT

V gene: TRBV10-3
D gene: TRBD1
J gene: TRBJ2-7
clone size: many
CDR3 protein: CAIRELRQGVWEQYF
CDR3 DNA: TGTGCCATCAGGGAATTAAGGCAGGGGGTATGGGAGCAGTACTTC

V gene: TRBV9
D gene: TRBD1
J gene: TRBJ2-3
clone size: many
CDR3 protein: CASSPGQGGTDTQYF
CDR3 DNA: TGTGCCAGCAGCCCCGGACAGGGCGGGACAGATACGCAGTATTTT

V gene: TRBV20-1
D gene: TRBD2
J gene: TRBJ2-5
clone size: .
CDR3 protein: CSARLAGGLGETQYF
CDR3 DNA: TGCAGTGCTAGGCTAGCGGGAGGCTTAGGAGAGACCCAGTACTTC

V gene: TRBV29-1
D gene: .
J gene: TRBJ1-1
clone size: .
CDR3 protein: CSVGGSTEAFF
CDR3 DNA: TGCAGCGTTGGCGGGAGCACTGAAGCTTTCTTT

V gene: TRBV10-2
D gene: TRBD1
J gene: TRBJ2-7
clone size: .
CDR3 protein: CASRGQGDREQYF
CDR3 DNA: TGCGCCAGTAGGGGACAGGGGGATCGGGAGCAGTACTTC

V gene: TRBV3-1
D gene: .
J gene: TRBJ2-2
clone size: .
CDR3 protein: CASSQPPDTGELFF
CDR3 DNA: TGTGCCAGCAGCCAACCCCCGGACACCGGGGAGCTGTTTTTT

V gene: TRBV20-1
D gene: TRBD1
J gene: TRBJ2-7
clone size: few
CDR3 protein: CSARDLRQGKTAEQYF
CDR3 DNA: TGCAGTGCTAGAGATTTACGACAGGGCAAGACTGCGGAGCAGTACTTC

V gene: TRBV4-1
D gene: TRBD2
J gene: TRBJ2-2
clone size: few
CDR3 protein: CASSQEGFGRFTGELFF
CDR3 DNA: TGCGCCAGCAGCCAAGAAGGATTCGGGAGGTTTACCGGGGAGCTGTTTTTT

V gene: TRBV5-1
D gene: .
J gene: TRBJ2-5
clone size: .
CDR3 protein: CASSLDGQETQYF
CDR3 DNA: TGCGCCAGCAGCTTGGACGGCCAAGAGACCCAGTACTTC

V gene: TRBV5-1
D gene: .
J gene: TRBJ1-2
clone size: .
CDR3 protein: CASTVGQGYGYTF
CDR3 DNA: TGCGCCAGCACTGTGGGTCAAGGATATGGCTACACCTTC

V gene: TRBV7-2
D gene: TRBD2
J gene: TRBJ2-1
clone size: .
CDR3 protein: CASSFLRASGRARNNEQFF
CDR3 DNA: TGTGCCAGCAGCTTTCTTAGAGCGAGCGGGAGGGCCAGGAACAATGAGCAGTTCTTC

V gene: TRBV28
D gene: .
J gene: TRBJ1-1
clone size: many
CDR3 protein: CASLAGGDTEAFF
CDR3 DNA: TGTGCCAGCTTGGCTGGGGGGGACACTGAAGCTTTCTTT

V gene: TRBV6-1
D gene: .
J gene: TRBJ2-7
clone size: many
CDR3 protein: CASSFERGNEQYF
CDR3 DNA: TGTGCCAGCAGCTTCGAACGGGGGAACGAGCAGTACTTC

V gene: TRBV27
D gene: .
J gene: TRBJ1-5
clone size: many
CDR3 protein: CASSAGADQPQHF
CDR3 DNA: TGTGCCAGCAGTGCTGGCGCCGATCAGCCCCAGCATTTT

V gene: TRBV7-2
D gene: .
J gene: TRBJ1-2
clone size: .
CDR3 protein: CASSFGVVGYGYTF
CDR3 DNA: TGTGCCAGCAGCTTTGGGGTTGTTGGGTATGGCTACACCTTC

V gene: TRBV4-3
D gene: .
J gene: TRBJ1-2
clone size: few
CDR3 protein: CASSQDHGADGYTF
CDR3 DNA: TGCGCCAGCAGCCAAGATCACGGGGCAGATGGCTACACCTTC

V gene: TRBV4-1
D gene: .
J gene: TRBJ2-7
clone size: many
CDR3 protein: CASSQGLGSSYEQYF
CDR3 DNA: TGCGCCAGCAGCCAAGGCCTGGGCAGCTCCTACGAGCAGTACTTC

V gene: TRBV25-1
D gene: .
J gene: TRBJ1-2
clone size: .
CDR3 protein: CASSESWQGYGYTF
CDR3 DNA: TGTGCCAGCAGTGAATCATGGCAGGGCTATGGCTACACCTTC

V gene: TRBV30
D gene: .
J gene: TRBJ1-4
clone size: many
CDR3 protein: CAWSFGGAGEKLFF
CDR3 DNA: TGTGCCTGGAGTTTTGGAGGGGCCGGGGAAAAACTGTTTTTT

V gene: TRBV6-1
D gene: TRBD2
J gene: TRBJ2-3
clone size: many
CDR3 protein: CASSLGTSGITQYF
CDR3 DNA: TGTGCCAGCAGTCTTGGGACTAGCGGGATTACGCAGTATTTT

V gene: TRBV5-6
D gene: .
J gene: TRBJ2-1
clone size: few
CDR3 protein: CASSFRERSYNEQFF
CDR3 DNA: TGTGCCAGCAGCTTCAGGGAGCGCTCCTACAATGAGCAGTTCTTC

V gene: TRBV19
D gene: TRBD1
J gene: TRBJ1-2
clone size: .
CDR3 protein: CASSTSTGSNYGYTF
CDR3 DNA: TGTGCCAGTAGTACCTCGACAGGGTCTAACTATGGCTACACCTTC

V gene: TRBV6-1
D gene: .
J gene: TRBJ2-1
clone size: many
CDR3 protein: CASSELPTGGGGEQFF
CDR3 DNA: TGTGCCAGCAGTGAATTGCCGACAGGCGGGGGTGGTGAGCAGTTCTTC

V gene: TRBV19
D gene: .
J gene: TRBJ1-1
clone size: few
CDR3 protein: CASSIAPGPWNTEAFF
CDR3 DNA: TGTGCCAGTAGTATAGCACCGGGCCCATGGAACACTGAAGCTTTCTTT

V gene: TRBV10-3
D gene: .
J gene: TRBJ2-7
clone size: many
CDR3 protein: CAIKRSGEDNEQYF
CDR3 DNA: TGTGCCATCAAAAGATCAGGGGAAGACAACGAGCAGTACTTC

V gene: TRBV6-5
D gene: TRBD2
J gene: TRBJ2-7
clone size: many
CDR3 protein: CASSYSGLAGDLYEQYF
CDR3 DNA: TGTGCCAGCAGTTACTCGGGGCTAGCGGGAGACTTGTACGAGCAGTACTTC

V gene: TRBV6-1
D gene: TRBD2
J gene: TRBJ2-5
clone size: many
CDR3 protein: CATQTSGRSRQETQYF
CDR3 DNA: TGTGCCACCCAGACTAGCGGGAGATCGAGGCAAGAGACCCAGTACTTC

V gene: TRBV28
D gene: .
J gene: TRBJ2-7
clone size: many
CDR3 protein: CASSLNHEQYF
CDR3 DNA: TGTGCCAGCAGTTTAAACCACGAGCAGTACTTC

V gene: TRBV7-8
D gene: TRBD2
J gene: TRBJ2-5
clone size: many
CDR3 protein: CASSIPLAGGEETQYF
CDR3 DNA: TGTGCCAGCAGCATACCCCTAGCGGGGGGCGAAGAGACCCAGTACTTC

V gene: TRBV20-1
D gene: .
J gene: TRBJ1-2
clone size: .
CDR3 protein: CSVRSIYGYTF
CDR3 DNA: TGCAGTGTTCGGAGTATTTATGGCTACACCTTC

V gene: TRBV19
D gene: .
J gene: TRBJ2-7
clone size: few
CDR3 protein: CASSIDPGSYEQYF
CDR3 DNA: TGTGCCAGTAGTATAGATCCGGGCTCCTACGAGCAGTACTTC

V gene: TRBV18
D gene: .
J gene: TRBJ1-1
clone size: .
CDR3 protein: CASSPPGYMNTEAFF
CDR3 DNA: TGTGCCAGCTCACCACCCGGATACATGAACACTGAAGCTTTCTTT

V gene: TRBV2
D gene: .
J gene: TRBJ2-4
clone size: many
CDR3 protein: CASSEVGEKNIQYF
CDR3 DNA: TGTGCCAGCAGTGAAGTCGGAGAGAAAAACATTCAGTACTTC

V gene: TRBV28
D gene: TRBD1
J gene: TRBJ1-4
clone size: .
CDR3 protein: CASSFVPAQGANEKLFF
CDR3 DNA: TGTGCCAGCAGTTTTGTCCCGGCGCAGGGGGCTAATGAAAAACTGTTTTTT

V gene: TRBV7-9
D gene: .
J gene: TRBJ2-3
clone size: .
CDR3 protein: CASSLTKRDTQYF
CDR3 DNA: TGTGCCAGCAGCTTAACTAAACGAGATACGCAGTATTTT

V gene: TRBV15
D gene: .
J gene: TRBJ2-3
clone size: .
CDR3 protein: CATNLRPRDTQYF
CDR3 DNA: TGTGCCACCAACTTACGCCCTAGAGATACGCAGTATTTT

V gene: TRBV7-9
D gene: TRBD1
J gene: TRBJ2-1
clone size: few
CDR3 protein: CASSLVQGTGTGVSGQFF
CDR3 DNA: TGTGCCAGCAGCTTAGTCCAAGGCACCGGGACAGGGGTCTCCGGGCAGTTCTTC

V gene: TRBV2
D gene: TRBD2
J gene: TRBJ2-1
clone size: many
CDR3 protein: CASQREARGDEQFF
CDR3 DNA: TGTGCCTCCCAGCGGGAGGCCCGTGGGGATGAGCAGTTCTTC

V gene: TRBV18
D gene: .
J gene: TRBJ1-2
clone size: .
CDR3 protein: CASSYRTDYGYTF
CDR3 DNA: TGTGCCAGCAGTTACAGGACAGACTATGGCTACACCTTC